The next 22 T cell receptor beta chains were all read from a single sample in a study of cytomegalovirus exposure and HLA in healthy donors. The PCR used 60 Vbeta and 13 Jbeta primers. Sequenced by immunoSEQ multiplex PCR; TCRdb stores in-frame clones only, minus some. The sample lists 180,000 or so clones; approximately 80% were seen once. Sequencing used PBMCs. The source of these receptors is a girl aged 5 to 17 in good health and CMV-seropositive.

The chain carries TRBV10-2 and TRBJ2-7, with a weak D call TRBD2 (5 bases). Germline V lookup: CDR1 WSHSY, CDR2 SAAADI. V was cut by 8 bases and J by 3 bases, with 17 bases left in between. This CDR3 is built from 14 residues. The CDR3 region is CASSGLSVLYEQYF. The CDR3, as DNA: TGCGCCAGCTCAGGACTTAGCGTGCTCTACGAGCAGTACTTC.

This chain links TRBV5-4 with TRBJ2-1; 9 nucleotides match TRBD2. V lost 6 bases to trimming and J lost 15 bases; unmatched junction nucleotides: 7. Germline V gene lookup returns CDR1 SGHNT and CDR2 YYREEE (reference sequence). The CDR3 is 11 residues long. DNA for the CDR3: TGTGCCAGCACCCAGCGGGGGGAGAGGTTCTTC. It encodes CASTQRGERFF.

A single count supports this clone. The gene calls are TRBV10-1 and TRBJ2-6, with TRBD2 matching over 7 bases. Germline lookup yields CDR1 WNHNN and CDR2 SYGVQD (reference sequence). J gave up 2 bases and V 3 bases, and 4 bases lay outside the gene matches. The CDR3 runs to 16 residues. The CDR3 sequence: CASSDWGGPGANVLTF. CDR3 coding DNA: TGCGCCAGCAGTGACTGGGGGGGACCTGGGGCCAACGTCCTGACTTTC.

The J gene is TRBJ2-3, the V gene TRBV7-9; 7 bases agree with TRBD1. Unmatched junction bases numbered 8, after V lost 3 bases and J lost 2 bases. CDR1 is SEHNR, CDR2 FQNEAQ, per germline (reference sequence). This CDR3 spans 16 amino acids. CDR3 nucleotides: TGTGCCAGCAGCTTCGGGACAGAAAATGTCACAGATACGCAGTATTTT. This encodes CASSFGTENVTDTQYF.

The CDR3: CASSPAFSAGTYEQYF. CDR3 sequence (DNA): TGTGCCAGCTCACCAGCGTTTAGTGCAGGAACCTACGAGCAGTACTTC. This sequence joins TRBV18 and TRBJ2-7; the D is unclear. The germline V gene has CDR1 KGHSH and CDR2 LQKENI. Trimming cost V 2 bases and J 2 bases, with 16 bases left between them. This CDR3 has 16 residues.

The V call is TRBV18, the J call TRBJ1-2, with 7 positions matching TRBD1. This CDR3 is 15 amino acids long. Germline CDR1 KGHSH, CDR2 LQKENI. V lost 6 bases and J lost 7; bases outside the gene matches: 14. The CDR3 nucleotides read TGTGCCAGCTCCCCAGATACGGTCAGGGGGTCTGGCTACACCTTC. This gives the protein CASSPDTVRGSGYTF.

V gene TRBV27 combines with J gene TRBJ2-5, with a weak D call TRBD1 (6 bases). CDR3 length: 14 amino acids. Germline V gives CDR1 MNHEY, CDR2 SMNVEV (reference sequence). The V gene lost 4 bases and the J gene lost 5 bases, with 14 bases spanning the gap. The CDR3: CASSSHQGWETQYF. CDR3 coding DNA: TGTGCCAGCAGTTCTCACCAGGGGTGGGAGACCCAGTACTTC.

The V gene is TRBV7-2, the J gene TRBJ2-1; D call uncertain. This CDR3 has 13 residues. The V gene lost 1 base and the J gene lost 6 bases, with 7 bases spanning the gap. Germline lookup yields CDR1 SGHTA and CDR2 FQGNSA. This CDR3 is CASSLERGNEQFF. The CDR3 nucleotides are TGTGCCAGCAGCTTAGAGCGTGGCAATGAGCAGTTCTTC.

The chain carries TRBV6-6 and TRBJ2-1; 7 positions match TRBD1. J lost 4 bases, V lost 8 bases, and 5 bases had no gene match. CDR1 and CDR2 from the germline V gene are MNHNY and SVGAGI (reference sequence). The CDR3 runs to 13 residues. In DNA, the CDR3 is TGTGCCAGCTTAGGGGGCGGTTACAATGAGCAGTTCTTC. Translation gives CASLGGGYNEQFF.

CDR3 amino acids: CASSARTGPRETQYF. The CDR3 DNA is TGTGCCAGCAGCGCCCGGACAGGGCCCAGGGAGACCCAGTACTTC. The chain is built from TRBV7-8 and TRBJ2-5; TRBD1 matches at 8 bases. Germline CDR1 is SGHVS and CDR2 is FQNEAQ. Trimming took 5 bases from V and 5 from J; bases not matched to a gene: 10. The CDR3 consists of 15 residues. Full variable domain (outside the CDR3, taken from reference TRBV7-8 and TRBJ2-5): GAGVSQSPRYKVAKRGQDVALRCDPISGHVSLFWYQQALGQGPEFLTYFQNEAQLDKSGLPSDRFFAERPEGSVSTLKIQRTQQEDSAVYLCASSARTGPRETQYFGPGTRLLVL.

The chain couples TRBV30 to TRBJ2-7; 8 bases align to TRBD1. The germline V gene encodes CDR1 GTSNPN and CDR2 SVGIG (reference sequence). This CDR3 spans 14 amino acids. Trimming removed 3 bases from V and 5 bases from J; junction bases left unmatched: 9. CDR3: CAWRGGQVINEQYF. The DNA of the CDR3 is TGTGCCTGGAGGGGGGGACAGGTAATAAACGAGCAGTACTTC.

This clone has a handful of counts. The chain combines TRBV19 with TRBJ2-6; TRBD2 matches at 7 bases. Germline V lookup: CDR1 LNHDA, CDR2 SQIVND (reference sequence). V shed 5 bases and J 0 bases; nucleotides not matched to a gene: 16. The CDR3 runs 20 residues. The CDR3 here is CASSELRWLADSSGANVLTF. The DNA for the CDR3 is TGTGCCAGTAGTGAATTACGTTGGCTAGCGGATAGCTCTGGGGCCAACGTCCTGACTTTC.

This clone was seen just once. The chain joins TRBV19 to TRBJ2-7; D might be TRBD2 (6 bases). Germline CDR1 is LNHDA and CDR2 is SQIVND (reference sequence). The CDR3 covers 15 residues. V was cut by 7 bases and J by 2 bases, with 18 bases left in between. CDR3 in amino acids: CASTPGDSGTYEQYF. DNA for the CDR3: TGTGCCAGTACTCCGGGGGATAGCGGTACCTACGAGCAGTACTTC.

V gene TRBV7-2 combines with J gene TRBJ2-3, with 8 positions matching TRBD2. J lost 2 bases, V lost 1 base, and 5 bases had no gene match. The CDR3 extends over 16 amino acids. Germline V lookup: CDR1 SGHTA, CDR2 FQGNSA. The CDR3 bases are TGTGCCAGCAGCTTAGATCGTAGCGGGACCACAGATACGCAGTATTTT. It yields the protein CASSLDRSGTTDTQYF.

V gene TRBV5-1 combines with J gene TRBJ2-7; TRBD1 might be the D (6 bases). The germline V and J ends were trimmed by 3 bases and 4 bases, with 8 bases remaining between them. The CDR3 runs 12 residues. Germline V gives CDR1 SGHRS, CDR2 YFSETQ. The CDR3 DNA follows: TGCGCCAGCAGCTGGGACAATTACGAGCAGTACTTC. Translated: CASSWDNYEQYF.

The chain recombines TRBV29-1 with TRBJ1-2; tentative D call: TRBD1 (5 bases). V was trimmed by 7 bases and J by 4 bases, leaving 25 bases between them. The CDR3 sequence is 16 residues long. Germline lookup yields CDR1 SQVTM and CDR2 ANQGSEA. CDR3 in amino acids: CSATTWGSAGLYGYTF. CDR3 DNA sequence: TGCAGCGCGACGACGTGGGGCTCAGCGGGTCTCTATGGCTACACCTTC.

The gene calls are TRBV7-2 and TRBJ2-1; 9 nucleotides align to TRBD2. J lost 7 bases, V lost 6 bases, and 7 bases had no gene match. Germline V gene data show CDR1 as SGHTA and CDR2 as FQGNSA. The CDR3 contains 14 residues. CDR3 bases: TGTGCCAGCAGGGTAGCGGGAGCGGGGAATGAGCAGTTCTTC. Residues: CASRVAGAGNEQFF. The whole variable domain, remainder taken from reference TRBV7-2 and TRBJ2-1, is GAGVSQSPSNKVTEKGKDVELRCDPISGHTALYWYRQSLGQGLEFLIYFQGNSAPDKSGLPSDRFSAERTGGSVSTLTIQRTQQEDSAVYLCASRVAGAGNEQFFGPGTRLTVL.

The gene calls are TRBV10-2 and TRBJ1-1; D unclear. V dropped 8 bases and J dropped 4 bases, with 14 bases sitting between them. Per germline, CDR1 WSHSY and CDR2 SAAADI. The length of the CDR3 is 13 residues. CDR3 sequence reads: CASYPRVGTEAFF. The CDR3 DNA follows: TGCGCCAGCTACCCGCGGGTGGGCACTGAAGCTTTCTTT.

This chain's CDR3 is CASSTRRRTYNEQFF. CDR3 coding DNA: TGTGCCAGCAGCACGCGGAGGAGAACCTACAATGAGCAGTTCTTC. The rearrangement joins TRBV13 to TRBJ2-1; possibly TRBD2 for D (5 bases). CDR3 length: 15 amino acids. CDR1 and CDR2 from the germline V gene are PRHDT and FYEKMQ (reference sequence). Trimming shortened V by 5 bases and J by 2 bases, and 13 bases separated the two germline ends.

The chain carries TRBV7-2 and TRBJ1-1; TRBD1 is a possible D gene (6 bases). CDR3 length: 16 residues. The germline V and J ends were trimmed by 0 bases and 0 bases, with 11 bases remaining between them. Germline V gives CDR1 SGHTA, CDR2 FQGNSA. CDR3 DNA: TGTGCCAGCAGCTTAGCGCGGGGGCTAATGAACACTGAAGCTTTCTTT. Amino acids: CASSLARGLMNTEAFF.

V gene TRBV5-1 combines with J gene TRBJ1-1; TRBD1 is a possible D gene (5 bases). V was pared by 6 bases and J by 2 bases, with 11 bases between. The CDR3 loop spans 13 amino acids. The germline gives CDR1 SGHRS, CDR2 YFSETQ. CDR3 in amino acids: CASIRRGNTEAFF. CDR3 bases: TGCGCCAGCATTCGAAGGGGAAACACTGAAGCTTTCTTT.

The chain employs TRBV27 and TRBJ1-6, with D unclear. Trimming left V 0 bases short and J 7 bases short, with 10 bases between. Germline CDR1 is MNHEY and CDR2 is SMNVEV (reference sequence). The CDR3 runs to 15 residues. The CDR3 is CASSLSPERNSPLHF. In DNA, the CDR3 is TGTGCCAGCAGTTTATCCCCAGAACGCAATTCACCCCTCCACTTT.